This TCR beta chain was recovered during a study of blood T cell repertoires in COVID-19. The CDR3 loop spans 14 amino acids. Trimming removed 6 bases at V and 4 bases at J, with 16 bases between. The germline gives CDR1 KGHSH, CDR2 LQKENI. This clone was seen a handful of times. Only in-frame clones appear in the TCRdb table, and some are missing; sequencing was by immunoSEQ multiplex PCR. This sample has roughly 100,000 clones, with 82% found just once. This TCR was sampled from a woman at least 80 years old with acute or convalescent COVID-19. V and J are TRBV18 and TRBJ2-7, with TRBD1 as a possible D gene (6 bases). Sequencing used peripheral blood. CDR3 bases: TGTGCCAGCTCCCTGGCAGGGGTTCTATACGAGCAGTACTTC. Its protein is CASSLAGVLYEQYF.